This is a list of T cell receptor beta chains from one sample in a study of T cell responses to AZD1222 COVID-19 vaccine. Using immunoSEQ multiplex PCR, the repertoire was profiled, and TCRdb retains in-frame clones only, with some absent. The sample yields some 60,000 clones, roughly 80% seen once. The sample here was peripheral blood, taken 28 days after the second AZD1222 dose. The origin of the receptors is an adult who received the AZD1222 COVID-19 vaccine. The CDR3 runs from the conserved cysteine through the conserved F or W. D genes are given only for firm matches. Rows may omit the clone size; those that give it use once, few, many or a size class.

.	TRBV6-1	.	TRBJ2-7	11	CASSEWGWGLF	TGTGCCAGCAGTGAATGGGGATGGGGCCTCTTC
few	TRBV5-6	TRBD2	TRBJ2-1	12	CASRRGGNEQFF	TGTGCCAGCAGGCGGGGGGGAAATGAGCAGTTCTTC
.	TRBV6-2/TRBV6-3	.	TRBJ1-6	14	CASSLGRGRFPLHF	TGTGCCAGCAGCCTCGGACGGGGGAGGTTCCCCCTCCACTTT
.	TRBV7-2	.	TRBJ2-7	16	CASSLAGQVTSYEQYF	TGTGCCAGCAGCTTAGCTGGGCAGGTTACCTCCTACGAGCAGTACTTC
.	TRBV19	.	TRBJ2-2	16	CASSIGRGWDTGELFF	TGTGCCAGTAGTATAGGTAGGGGGTGGGACACCGGGGAGCTGTTTTTT
.	TRBV5-6	.	TRBJ2-7	16	CASSRDPTASSYEQYF	TGTGCCAGCAGCCGGGACCCTACCGCGAGCTCCTACGAGCAGTACTTC
.	TRBV6-5	.	TRBJ1-6	14	CASRETAQLSPLHF	TGTGCCAGCAGAGAGACTGCCCAGCTCTCACCCCTCCACTTT
.	TRBV5-1	.	TRBJ1-2	13	CASSLDSTSTQSF	TGCGCCAGCAGCTTGGACTCGACGTCAACGCAGAGCTTC
.	TRBV13	.	TRBJ2-7	17	CASSRKPAGASSNEQYF	TGTGCCAGCAGCCGTAAGCCGGCGGGGGCCTCCTCGAACGAGCAGTACTTC
.	TRBV19	TRBD1	TRBJ1-2	15	CASSTFQDRTGGYTF	TGTGCCAGTAGTACGTTTCAGGACAGGACGGGCGGCTACACCTTC
.	TRBV9	.	TRBJ2-2	15	CASSARGTNTGELFF	TGTGCCAGCAGCGCTAGGGGGACGAACACCGGGGAGCTGTTTTTT
.	TRBV19	.	TRBJ2-7	14	CASSFVSDSYEQYF	TGTGCCAGTAGTTTCGTTAGTGACTCCTACGAGCAGTACTTC
few	TRBV6-1	.	TRBJ2-7	14	CASSEDGSFREQYF	TGTGCCAGCAGTGAAGACGGCAGCTTCAGAGAGCAGTACTTC
.	TRBV5-1	TRBD2	TRBJ2-5	12	CASRGEGETQYF	TGCGCCAGCAGGGGGGAGGGAGAGACCCAGTACTTC
few	TRBV19	.	TRBJ2-7	13	CASSINEGREQYF	TGTGCCAGTAGTATAAACGAGGGGCGCGAGCAGTACTTC
once	TRBV28	.	TRBJ1-2	13	CASTLSVGYGYTF	TGTGCCAGCACCCTTAGCGTGGGCTATGGCTACACCTTC